What follows are 4 T cell receptor beta chains derived from one specimen sequenced in a study of radiation and T cells in renal cell carcinoma. Time point denoted: blood 2 weeks post-SBRT. Treatment indicated: 15 Gy SBRT to primary tumor, nephrectomy 4 weeks later. The data were produced by immunoSEQ multiplex PCR, yet TCRdb's version contains in-frame clones alone and is incomplete. The profile shows some 120,000 clones, 81% of them singletons. The sequencing used blood, collected from a patient whose treatment included radiotherapy and nephrectomy. All receptors derive from a woman aged 60-70 years with renal cell carcinoma.

The chain has TRBV11-2 and TRBJ2-7; tentative D call: TRBD2 (6 bases). V was shortened by 5 bases and J by 3 bases, with 14 bases between the two germline ends. The CDR3 is 14 residues long. CDR1 SGHAT and CDR2 FQNNGV come from the germline V gene. CDR3 sequence: CASSLGGLSYEQYF. CDR3 DNA: TGTGCCAGCAGCCTGGGGGGACTCAGCTACGAGCAGTACTTC.

This chain uses TRBV7-3 with TRBJ1-5; TRBD1 is a possible D gene (5 bases). V was pared by 1 base and J by 8 bases, with 9 bases between. CDR1 and CDR2 (germline): SGHTA, FQGTGA. This CDR3 has 13 residues. Written as DNA, the CDR3 is TGTGCCAGCAGCTTAAGTCTAGGGGAGCCCCAGCATTTT. This gives the protein CASSLSLGEPQHF.

This sequence joins TRBV25-1 and TRBJ1-6; D gene uncertain. The germline gives CDR1 MGHDK, CDR2 SYGVNS. The V and J ends lost 6 bases and 6 bases respectively, with 6 bases between them. There are 12 residues in the CDR3. The CDR3: CASREGNSPLHF. CDR3 bases: TGTGCCAGCAGGGAAGGTAATTCACCCCTCCACTTT.

This clone was seen a handful of times. V is TRBV27 and J is TRBJ2-2; D is possibly TRBD1 (6 bases). The CDR3 is made up of 12 amino acids. V was trimmed by 6 bases and J by 9 bases, leaving 11 bases between them. Germline V lookup: CDR1 MNHEY, CDR2 SMNVEV (reference sequence). CDR3 sequence (DNA): TGTGCCAGCAGCCTTACAGGGTGGGAGCTGTTTTTT. Its translation: CASSLTGWELFF.